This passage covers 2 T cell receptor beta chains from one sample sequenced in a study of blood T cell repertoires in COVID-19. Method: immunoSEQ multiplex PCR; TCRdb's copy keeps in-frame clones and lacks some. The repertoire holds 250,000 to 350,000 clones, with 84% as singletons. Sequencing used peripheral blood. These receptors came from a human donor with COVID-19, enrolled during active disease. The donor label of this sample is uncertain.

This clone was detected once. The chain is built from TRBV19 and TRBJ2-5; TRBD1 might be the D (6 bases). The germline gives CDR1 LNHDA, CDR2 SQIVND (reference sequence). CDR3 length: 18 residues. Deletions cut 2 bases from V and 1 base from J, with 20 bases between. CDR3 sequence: CASSILLNQGSTQETQYF. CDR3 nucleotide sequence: TGTGCCAGTAGTATACTCCTAAATCAGGGGAGTACCCAAGAGACCCAGTACTTC.

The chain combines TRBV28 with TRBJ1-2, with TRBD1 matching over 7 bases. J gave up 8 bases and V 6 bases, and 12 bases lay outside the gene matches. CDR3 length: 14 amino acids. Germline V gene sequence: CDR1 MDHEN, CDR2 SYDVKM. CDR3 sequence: CASSAGTAIWGYTF. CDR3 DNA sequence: TGTGCCAGCAGCGCCGGGACAGCTATTTGGGGCTACACCTTC.